The clone carrying this TCR beta chain was recorded only once. Template material for TCR beta VDJ and CDR3 profiling consisted of genomic DNA. TCRdb used MiXCR to reprocess the reads, holding one entry per CDR3 protein. This table holds around 170,000 distinct CDR3 sequences, more than 45% found once. All sequencing subjects had displayed CD8+CD57+ cell expansion on flow cytometry. These data belong to a study of CD8+CD57+ T cells in acquired aplastic anemia. CDR1 and CDR2 from the germline V gene are ENHRY and SYGVKD. The V end was cut by 11 bases, the J end by 4 bases, with 2 bases between. The CDR3 contains 8 residues.

The TCR sequence derives from a human donor with aplastic anemia. V and J are TRBV10-3 and TRBJ1-2; unclear D gene. Sequences were obtained from sorted CD4+, CD8+, or CD8+CD57+ T cells (not recorded which) from PBMCs. This CDR3 is CALYGYTF. In DNA, the CDR3 is TGTGCCCTCTATGGCTACACCTTC.